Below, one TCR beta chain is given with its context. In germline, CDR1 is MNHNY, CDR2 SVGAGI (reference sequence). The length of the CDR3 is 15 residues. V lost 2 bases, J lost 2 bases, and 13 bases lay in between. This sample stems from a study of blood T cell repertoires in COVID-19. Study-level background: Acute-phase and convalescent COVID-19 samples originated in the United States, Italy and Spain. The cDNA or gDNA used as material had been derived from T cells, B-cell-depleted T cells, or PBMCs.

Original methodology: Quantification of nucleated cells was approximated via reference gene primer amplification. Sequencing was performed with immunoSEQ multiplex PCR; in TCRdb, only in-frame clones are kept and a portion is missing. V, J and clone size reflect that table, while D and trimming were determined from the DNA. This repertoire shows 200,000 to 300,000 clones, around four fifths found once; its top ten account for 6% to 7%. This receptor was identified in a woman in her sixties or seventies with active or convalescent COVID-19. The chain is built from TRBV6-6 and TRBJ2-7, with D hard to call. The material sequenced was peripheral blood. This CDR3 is CASSYVAQSTYEQYF. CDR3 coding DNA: TGTGCCAGCAGTTACGTCGCACAGTCCACCTACGAGCAGTACTTC.